The entry below gives a single TCR beta chain sequence along with its context. The data were taken from a study of blood T cell repertoires in COVID-19. Study context: Material from acute and convalescent COVID-19 was sourced from the United States, Italy and Spain. Nucleic acid was either cDNA or gDNA, and it came from T cells, B-cell-depleted T cells, or PBMCs.

Assay used: immunoSEQ multiplex PCR; TCRdb lists only in-frame clones, some missing. The sample contains over 120,000 clones, over 75% of which appear only once. CDR1 and CDR2 from the germline V gene are LGHDT and YNNKEL (reference sequence). V lost 4 bases to trimming and J lost 1 base, with 13 bases between them. This CDR3 region has 15 residues. The receptor was isolated from a man between 70 and 80 years old with acute or convalescent COVID-19. The sample consisted of peripheral blood. The gene calls are TRBV3-1 (or the pseudogene TRBV3-2) and TRBJ2-5, with TRBD1 as a possible D gene (6 bases). CDR3 nucleotides: TGTGCCAGCAGCCCACGGACAGTCGCCCAAGAGACCCAGTACTTC. Protein product: CASSPRTVAQETQYF.